What follows are 27 T cell receptor beta chains derived from one specimen sequenced in a study of cytomegalovirus exposure and HLA in healthy donors. Primers: 60 Vbeta forward and 13 Jbeta reverse. The protocol was immunoSEQ multiplex PCR, while the TCRdb copy is restricted to in-frame clones and leaves out a portion. The sample holds 84,000 or so clones, roughly three quarters seen once. Sequencing was carried out using PBMCs. These receptors were taken from a man aged 25-45 years in good health and CMV-seronegative.

This clone showed up just a few times. The rearrangement links TRBV6-5 to TRBJ2-7; TRBD1 might be the D (5 bases). CDR1 and CDR2 from the germline V gene are MNHEY and SVGAGI. This CDR3 spans 14 amino acids. The ends were cut back, 5 bases at V and 5 bases at J, with 16 bases in the middle. The CDR3, as DNA: TGTGCCAGCAGTGTGTCAACAGGAGCCAACGAGCAGTACTTC. It specifies CASSVSTGANEQYF.

This clone was counted a few times. The V and J genes are TRBV7-9 and TRBJ1-1, with D uncertain. The germline CDR1 and CDR2 sequences are SEHNR and FQNEAQ (reference sequence). V was clipped by 0 bases and J by 2 bases, with 7 bases between them. This CDR3 has 14 residues. For the CDR3, the DNA is TGTGCCAGCAGCTTAGCGCGGGAAAACACTGAAGCTTTCTTT. Protein: CASSLARENTEAFF.

This clone was seen only once. This chain links TRBV29-1 with TRBJ1-2; possible D gene TRBD1, 5 bases. CDR1 and CDR2 (germline): SQVTM, ANQGSEA. The CDR3 sequence is 16 residues long. Trimming cost V 6 bases and J 4 bases, with 24 bases left between them. Written as DNA, the CDR3 is TGCAGCGTCCAATCGGAAGGGGCAAGCTTCGGCTATGGCTACACCTTC. This codes for CSVQSEGASFGYGYTF.

The chain's CDR3 is CASSLGGGRWYNEQFF. The CDR3 DNA is TGTGCCAGCAGCTTAGGGGGGGGTCGTTGGTACAATGAGCAGTTCTTC. V is TRBV7-2 and J is TRBJ2-1, with 7 bases aligning to TRBD2. The V gene end was trimmed by 1 base and the J gene end by 4 bases; junction bases not matched to a gene: 7. In germline, CDR1 is SGHTA, CDR2 FQGNSA. The CDR3 is made up of 16 amino acids.

This chain uses TRBV4-1 with TRBJ2-1; the D is unclear. V shed 6 bases and J shed 0 bases, with 12 bases lying between them. The germline V gene has CDR1 MGHRA and CDR2 YSYEKL. This CDR3 spans 15 amino acids. This chain's CDR3 is CASRSTESSYNEQFF. Here the CDR3 DNA reads TGCGCCAGCAGGTCTACCGAGAGCTCCTACAATGAGCAGTTCTTC.

The chain carries TRBV14 and TRBJ1-6, with TRBD1 identical over 7 bases. This CDR3 has 15 amino acids. Losses at the gene ends were 4 bases for V and 4 bases for J; bases not matched to a gene: 4. Germline CDR1 SGHDN, CDR2 FVKESK. CDR3 nucleotides: TGTGCCAGCAGCCCCACAGGGGATTATAATTCACCCCTCCACTTT. Its protein product is CASSPTGDYNSPLHF.

This sequence joins TRBV7-9 and TRBJ1-6, with 9 positions matching TRBD1. The CDR3 is 16 residues long. V lost 1 base to trimming and J lost 5 bases; unmatched junction nucleotides: 3. CDR1 is SEHNR, CDR2 FQNEAQ, per germline (reference sequence). Written as DNA, the CDR3 is TGTGCCAGCAGCTTAGGGGACAGGGCCAATAATTCACCCCTCCACTTT. It specifies CASSLGDRANNSPLHF. Full variable domain (rest looked up from reference TRBV7-9 and TRBJ1-6): DTGVSQNPRHKITKRGQNVTFRCDPISEHNRLYWYRQTLGQGPEFLTYFQNEAQLEKSRLLSDRFSAERPKGSFSTLEIQRTEQGDSAMYLCASSLGDRANNSPLHFGNGTRLTVT.

The chain carries TRBV27 and TRBJ1-2, with D uncertain. CDR1 and CDR2 (germline): MNHEY, SMNVEV (reference sequence). V lost 3 bases, J lost 5 bases, and 13 bases lay in between. There are 14 residues in the CDR3. DNA for the CDR3: TGTGCCAGCAGTTTCGAGGGATCGGGATATGGCTACACCTTC. This sequence encodes CASSFEGSGYGYTF.

This clone appeared a few times. The rearrangement links TRBV7-9 to TRBJ2-1; 9 positions match TRBD2. This CDR3 is built from 15 residues. Germline assignment: CDR1 SEHNR and CDR2 FQNEAQ (reference sequence). Losses at the gene ends were 7 bases for V and 3 bases for J; bases not matched to a gene: 7. The CDR3 here is CASISGTSRYNEQFF. CDR3 DNA sequence: TGTGCCAGCATCTCCGGGACTAGCCGCTACAATGAGCAGTTCTTC. Supplemented by reference TRBV7-9 and TRBJ2-1, the full variable domain reads DTGVSQNPRHKITKRGQNVTFRCDPISEHNRLYWYRQTLGQGPEFLTYFQNEAQLEKSRLLSDRFSAERPKGSFSTLEIQRTEQGDSAMYLCASISGTSRYNEQFFGPGTRLTVL.

This clone was counted only a few times. This sequence joins TRBV28 and TRBJ2-7; tentatively, D is TRBD2 (6 bases). The CDR3 runs to 16 residues. Germline loops: CDR1 MDHEN, CDR2 SYDVKM. Between the trimmed V and J ends, which lost 5 bases and 1 base, there was a span of 18 bases. The CDR3 loop reads CASSVPGLQSSYEQYF. CDR3 bases: TGTGCCAGCAGTGTCCCGGGACTTCAATCGTCCTACGAGCAGTACTTC.

The V and J genes are TRBV6-5 and TRBJ1-2; 7 nucleotides agree with TRBD1. The V segment lost 6 bases and the J segment 4 bases; nucleotides outside the gene matches: 5. There are 13 residues in the CDR3. Per germline, CDR1 MNHEY and CDR2 SVGAGI. The CDR3 spells CASSPGGIYGYTF. Written as DNA, the CDR3 is TGTGCCAGCAGCCCAGGGGGTATCTATGGCTACACCTTC.

The V and J genes are TRBV30 and TRBJ1-2; 8 bases line up with TRBD1. V dropped 5 bases and J dropped 0; count of bases not matched to a gene: 5. This CDR3 comprises 14 residues. Germline lookup yields CDR1 GTSNPN and CDR2 SVGIG (reference sequence). CDR3 DNA: TGTGCCTGGGGGACAGGAACAGCTAACTATGGCTACACCTTC. Residues: CAWGTGTANYGYTF.

Only a few counts were recorded for this clone. This chain connects TRBV28 to TRBJ2-2; possible D gene TRBD2, 5 bases. V lost 6 bases, J lost 4 bases, and 9 bases lay in between. CDR3 size: 13 residues. Germline V CDR1 and CDR2: MDHEN, SYDVKM. CDR3 in DNA: TGTGCCAGCAGGAGGGAAAGCACCGGGGAGCTGTTTTTT. Encoded protein: CASRRESTGELFF.

The J gene is TRBJ1-2, the V gene TRBV13; a weak D match, TRBD1 (5 bases). The CDR3 sequence is 15 residues long. V lost 5 bases and J 4 bases, leaving 17 bases between the germline ends. Germline CDR1 PRHDT, CDR2 FYEKMQ (reference sequence). In DNA form, the CDR3 reads TGTGCCAGCAGCAGCAGGACAAGCAGTATCTATGGCTACACCTTC. This codes for CASSSRTSSIYGYTF.

The chain is built from TRBV9 and TRBJ1-5; no reliable D call. This CDR3 contains 15 residues. The germline gives CDR1 SGDLS, CDR2 YYNGEE. With 1 base removed from V and 0 bases from J, the gap between germline ends came to 8 bases. The chain's CDR3 is CASSVSPNSNQPQHF. The CDR3 bases are TGTGCCAGCAGCGTATCCCCAAATAGCAATCAGCCCCAGCATTTT.

The chain has TRBV30 and TRBJ1-5; D gene ambiguous. The CDR3 spans 13 residues. The V end lost 4 bases, the J end lost 4 bases, and 11 bases lay between the germline ends. CDR1 is GTSNPN, CDR2 SVGIG, per germline (reference sequence). In DNA form, the CDR3 reads TGTGCCTGGACCGACGGGTTTAATCAGCCCCAGCATTTT. Translating gives CAWTDGFNQPQHF.

The chain uses TRBV25-1 and TRBJ2-1, with D possibly matching TRBD2 (6 bases). The CDR3 extends over 17 amino acids. V gave up 6 bases and J gave up 0 bases, with 18 bases separating them. The germline V gene encodes CDR1 MGHDK and CDR2 SYGVNS. CDR3 amino acids: CASSAEGGFSSYNEQFF. The CDR3 DNA is TGTGCCAGCAGCGCCGAGGGAGGATTCAGCTCCTACAATGAGCAGTTCTTC.

The chain has TRBV5-1 and TRBJ2-7; 12 nucleotides line up with TRBD2. This CDR3 region has 17 residues. Germline V gene sequence: CDR1 SGHRS, CDR2 YFSETQ. Trimming took 4 bases from V and 0 from J; bases not matched to a gene: 8. The CDR3 nucleotides are TGCGCCAGCAGCGACGGACTAGCGGGGCTCAGCTCCTACGAGCAGTACTTC. As protein: CASSDGLAGLSSYEQYF.

Only one count was recorded for this clone. The chain joins TRBV6-5 to TRBJ2-7; the D gene is possibly TRBD1 (6 bases). CDR3 length: 14 amino acids. The germline V and J ends were trimmed by 5 bases and 6 bases, with 17 bases remaining between them. CDR1 is MNHEY, CDR2 SVGAGI, per germline. The CDR3 DNA is TGTGCCAGCAGTGACTTTACAGGGTTGGGCGAGCAGTACTTC. This sequence encodes CASSDFTGLGEQYF.

CDR3 loop: CASRLLTGGSTEAFF. DNA for the CDR3: TGTGCCAGCAGACTCTTGACAGGCGGAAGCACTGAAGCTTTCTTT. The genes are TRBV28 and TRBJ1-1; D is possibly TRBD1 (6 bases). Germline CDR1 MDHEN, CDR2 SYDVKM. The CDR3 is 15 residues long. Trimming left V 6 bases short and J 4 bases short, with 18 bases between.

This chain joins TRBV18 and TRBJ1-1; 9 positions agree with TRBD1. V gave up 3 bases and J gave up 2 bases; unmatched junction bases: 10. The CDR3 length is 17 residues. Germline V lookup: CDR1 KGHSH, CDR2 LQKENI. CDR3 DNA sequence: TGTGCCAGCTCACCGTTTGAAGGGACAGGGCAAAACACTGAAGCTTTCTTT. Encoded protein: CASSPFEGTGQNTEAFF.

This CDR3 is CAISDDRFNTEAFF. CDR3 DNA: TGTGCCATCAGTGACGACAGATTCAACACTGAAGCTTTCTTT. The chain carries TRBV10-3 and TRBJ1-1; TRBD1 might be the D (5 bases). The CDR3 has 14 amino acids. CDR1 and CDR2 from the germline V gene are ENHRY and SYGVKD. With 3 bases removed from V and 2 bases from J, the gap between germline ends came to 10 bases.

Only a few counts were recorded for this clone. The chain is built from TRBV6-5 and TRBJ1-4, with D maybe TRBD1 (5 bases). The CDR3 spans 14 residues. The V end was cut by 5 bases, the J end by 11 bases, with 18 bases between. Looked up from germline, CDR1 is MNHEY and CDR2 is SVGAGI. The CDR3 region has the DNA TGTGCCAGCAGTGCCTCCTCCGGGGGGTACAAACTGTTTTTT. As protein: CASSASSGGYKLFF.

J is TRBJ2-4 and V is TRBV29-1; 9 bases agree with TRBD2. This CDR3 is built from 12 residues. With 4 bases clipped from V and 8 bases from J, the junction kept 3 bases outside the gene matches. Germline V gene data show CDR1 as SQVTM and CDR2 as ANQGSEA. CDR3 sequence reads: CSVVAGGDIQYF. In DNA, the CDR3 is TGCAGCGTTGTTGCGGGGGGGGACATTCAGTACTTC.

This chain uses TRBV19 with TRBJ1-5; D remains unclear. The length of the CDR3 is 14 residues. Germline V gene data show CDR1 as LNHDA and CDR2 as SQIVND (reference sequence). Between the trimmed V and J ends, which lost 7 bases and 2 bases, there was a span of 12 bases. The CDR3 is CASTPKEGNQPQHF. The CDR3 DNA reads TGTGCCAGTACCCCAAAAGAGGGCAATCAGCCCCAGCATTTT.

The rearrangement joins TRBV29-1 to TRBJ1-1; 10 nucleotides match TRBD1. The length of the CDR3 is 17 residues. Germline V gene sequence: CDR1 SQVTM, CDR2 ANQGSEA. V lost 6 bases, J lost 0 bases, and 13 bases stayed unmatched. CDR3 sequence (DNA): TGCAGCGTCGGGGAGGGACAGGGGAATAGTGTGAACACTGAAGCTTTCTTT. Protein: CSVGEGQGNSVNTEAFF.

This chain links TRBV6-1 with TRBJ1-4; a weak D match, TRBD1 (6 bases). The germline V gene has CDR1 MNHNS and CDR2 SASEGT. V was clipped by 0 bases and J by 7 bases, with 15 bases between them. The CDR3 spans 16 residues. The CDR3 region is CASSEAPTGIREKLFF. CDR3 coding DNA: TGTGCCAGCAGTGAAGCCCCGACAGGAATTCGTGAAAAACTGTTTTTT.